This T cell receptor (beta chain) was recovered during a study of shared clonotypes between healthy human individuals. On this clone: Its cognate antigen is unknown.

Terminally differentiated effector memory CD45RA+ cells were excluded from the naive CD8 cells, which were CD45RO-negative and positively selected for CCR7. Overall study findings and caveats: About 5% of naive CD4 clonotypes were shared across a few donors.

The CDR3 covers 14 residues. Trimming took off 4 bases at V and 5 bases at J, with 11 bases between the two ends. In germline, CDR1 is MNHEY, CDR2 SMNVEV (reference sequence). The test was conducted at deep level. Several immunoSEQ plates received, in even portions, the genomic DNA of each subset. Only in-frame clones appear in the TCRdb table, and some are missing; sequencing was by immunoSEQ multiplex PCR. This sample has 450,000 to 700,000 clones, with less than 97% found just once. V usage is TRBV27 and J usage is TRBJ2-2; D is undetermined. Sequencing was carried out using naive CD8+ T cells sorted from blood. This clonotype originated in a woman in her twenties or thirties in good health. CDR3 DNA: TGTGCCAGCAGTTATACAGAGCGAACCGGGGAGCTGTTTTTT. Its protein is CASSYTERTGELFF.